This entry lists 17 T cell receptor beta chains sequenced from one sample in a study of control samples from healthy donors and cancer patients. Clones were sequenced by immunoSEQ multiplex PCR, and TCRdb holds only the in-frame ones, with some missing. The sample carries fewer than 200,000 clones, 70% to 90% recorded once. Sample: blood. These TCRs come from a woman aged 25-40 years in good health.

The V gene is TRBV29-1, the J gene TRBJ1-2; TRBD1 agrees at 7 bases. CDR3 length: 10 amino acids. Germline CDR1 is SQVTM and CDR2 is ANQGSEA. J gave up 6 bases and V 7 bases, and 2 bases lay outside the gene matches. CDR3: CSEGADGYTF. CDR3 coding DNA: TGCAGCGAGGGGGCTGATGGCTACACCTTC.

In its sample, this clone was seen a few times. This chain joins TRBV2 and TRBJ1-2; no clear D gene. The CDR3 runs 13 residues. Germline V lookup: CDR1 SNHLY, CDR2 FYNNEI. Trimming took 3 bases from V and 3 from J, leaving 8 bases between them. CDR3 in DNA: TGTGCCAGCAGTGACGGGTTCTACTATGGCTACACCTTC. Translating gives CASSDGFYYGYTF.

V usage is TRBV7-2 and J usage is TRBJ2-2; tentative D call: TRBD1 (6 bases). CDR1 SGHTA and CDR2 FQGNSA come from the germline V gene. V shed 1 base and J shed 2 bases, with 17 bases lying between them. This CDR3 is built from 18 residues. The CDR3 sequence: CASSLEGVSLPNTGELFF. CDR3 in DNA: TGTGCCAGCAGCTTAGAGGGGGTCTCCTTACCAAACACCGGGGAGCTGTTTTTT.

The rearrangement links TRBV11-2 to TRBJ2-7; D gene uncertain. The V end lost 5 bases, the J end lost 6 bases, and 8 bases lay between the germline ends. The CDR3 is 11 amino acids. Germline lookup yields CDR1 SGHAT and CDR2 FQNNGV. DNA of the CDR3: TGTGCCAGCAGCGTAATGAGCGAGCAGTACGTC. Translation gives CASSVMSEQYV.

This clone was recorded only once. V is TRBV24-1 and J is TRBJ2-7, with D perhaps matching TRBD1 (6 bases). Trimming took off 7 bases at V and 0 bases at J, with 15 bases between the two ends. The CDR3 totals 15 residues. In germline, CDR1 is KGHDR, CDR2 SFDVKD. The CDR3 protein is CATSDHRDNSYEQYF. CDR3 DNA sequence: TGTGCCACCAGCGACCACCGGGACAACTCCTACGAGCAGTACTTC.

The DNA of the CDR3 is TGTGCCAGCTCACCTTCGACAGGGGGATTGTTAGCCAAAAACATTCAGTACTTC. Amino acids: CASSPSTGGLLAKNIQYF. The chain combines TRBV18 with TRBJ2-4; 9 positions agree with TRBD1. Trimming at V came to 3 bases and at J to 0 bases, leaving 9 bases not matched to a gene. The germline gives CDR1 KGHSH, CDR2 LQKENI. CDR3 length: 18 amino acids.

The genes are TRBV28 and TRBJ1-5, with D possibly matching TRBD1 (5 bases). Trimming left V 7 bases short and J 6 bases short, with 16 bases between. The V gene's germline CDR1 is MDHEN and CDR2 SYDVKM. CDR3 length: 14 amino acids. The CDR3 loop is CASITPGLRQPQHF. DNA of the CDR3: TGTGCCAGCATTACCCCGGGGCTTCGTCAGCCCCAGCATTTT.

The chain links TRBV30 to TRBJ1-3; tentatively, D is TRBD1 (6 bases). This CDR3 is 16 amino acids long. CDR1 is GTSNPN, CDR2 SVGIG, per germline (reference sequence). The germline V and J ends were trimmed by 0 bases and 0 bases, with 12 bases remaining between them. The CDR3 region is CAWSVLTGNSGNTIYF. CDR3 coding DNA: TGTGCCTGGAGTGTACTCACAGGGAACTCTGGAAACACCATATATTTT.

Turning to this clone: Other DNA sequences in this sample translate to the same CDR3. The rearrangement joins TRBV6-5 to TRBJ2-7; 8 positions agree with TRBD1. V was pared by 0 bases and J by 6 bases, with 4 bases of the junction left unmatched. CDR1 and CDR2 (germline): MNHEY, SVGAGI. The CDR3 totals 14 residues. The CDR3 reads CASSYSTTGGEQYV. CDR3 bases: TGTGCCAGCAGTTACTCGACTACAGGGGGCGAGCAGTACGTC.

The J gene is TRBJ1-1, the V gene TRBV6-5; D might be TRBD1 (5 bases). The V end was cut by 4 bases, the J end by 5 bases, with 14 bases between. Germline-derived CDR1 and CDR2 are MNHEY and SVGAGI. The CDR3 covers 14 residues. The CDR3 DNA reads TGTGCCAGCAGTTCTCAGGTGGGGGTTACTGAAGCTTTCTTT. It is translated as CASSSQVGVTEAFF.

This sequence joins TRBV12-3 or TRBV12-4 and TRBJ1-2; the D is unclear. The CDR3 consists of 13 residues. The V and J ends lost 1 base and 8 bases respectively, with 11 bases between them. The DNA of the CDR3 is TGTGCCAGCAGTTTAGGGGAATCTGAAGGCTACACCTTC. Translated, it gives CASSLGESEGYTF.

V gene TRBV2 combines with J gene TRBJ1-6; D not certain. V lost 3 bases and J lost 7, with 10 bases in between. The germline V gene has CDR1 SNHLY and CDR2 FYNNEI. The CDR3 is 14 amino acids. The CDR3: CASSDPGRNSPLHF. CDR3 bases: TGTGCCAGCAGTGATCCAGGTCGGAATTCACCCCTCCACTTT.

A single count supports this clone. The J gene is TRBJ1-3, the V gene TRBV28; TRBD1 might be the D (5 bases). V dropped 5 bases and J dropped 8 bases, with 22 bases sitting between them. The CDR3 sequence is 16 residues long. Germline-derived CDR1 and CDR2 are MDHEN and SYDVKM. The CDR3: CASSPRGVIQGDTIYF. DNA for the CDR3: TGTGCCAGCAGTCCCCGCGGGGTCATTCAGGGAGACACCATATATTTT.

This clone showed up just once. CDR3 region: CAGGGEGGNQPQHF. CDR3 sequence (DNA): TGTGCCGGGGGAGGGGAAGGGGGCAATCAGCCCCAGCATTTT. This rearrangement joins TRBV19 to TRBJ1-5, with a possible D match to TRBD1 (5 bases). V lost 11 bases, J lost 2 bases, and 16 bases lay in between. The CDR3 consists of 14 residues. Germline CDR1 reads LNHDA; CDR2 reads SQIVND (reference sequence).

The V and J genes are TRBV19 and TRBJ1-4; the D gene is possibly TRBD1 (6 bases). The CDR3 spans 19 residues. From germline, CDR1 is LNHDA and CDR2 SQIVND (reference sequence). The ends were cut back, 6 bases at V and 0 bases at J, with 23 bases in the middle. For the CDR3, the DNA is TGTGCCAGTAGCCCCTTCGGGGGGCTAGGAGTTGCAACTAATGAAAAACTGTTTTTT. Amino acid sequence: CASSPFGGLGVATNEKLFF.

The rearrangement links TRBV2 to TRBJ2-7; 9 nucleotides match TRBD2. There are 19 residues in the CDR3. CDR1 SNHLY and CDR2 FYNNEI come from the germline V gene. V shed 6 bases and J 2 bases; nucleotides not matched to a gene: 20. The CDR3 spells CASSIPGQGVSGGTYEQYF. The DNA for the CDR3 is TGTGCCAGCAGCATCCCTGGGCAGGGCGTTAGCGGGGGCACCTACGAGCAGTACTTC.

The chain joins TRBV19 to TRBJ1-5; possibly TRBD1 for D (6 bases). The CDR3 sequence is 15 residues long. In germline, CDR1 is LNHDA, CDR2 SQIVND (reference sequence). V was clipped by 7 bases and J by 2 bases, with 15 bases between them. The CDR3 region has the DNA TGTGCCAGTACCAGGACAGCTTTTGGCAATCAGCCCCAGCATTTT. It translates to CASTRTAFGNQPQHF.